The T cell receptor (beta chain) described here comes from a study of STAT5B mutations in CD4+ large granular lymphocyte leukemia. General study points: No patients shared main leukemic clonotypes, though about 25% appeared at low frequency elsewhere. Without putative leukemic clones, patient CD4-sorted repertoires remained more clonal than healthy CD4+ repertoires.

In the case of this clone: Its antigen is not identified.

Generated by immunoSEQ multiplex PCR, the TCRdb table keeps only in-frame clones and is missing some. Of some 34,000 clones listed, around four fifths are singletons. Germline loops: CDR1 MDHEN, CDR2 SYDVKM. V lost 4 bases to trimming and J lost 1 base, with 16 bases between them. The CDR3 covers 16 residues. The sequence was obtained from a human donor in good health. The specimen was CD4+ T cells from blood buffy coats. The J gene is TRBJ1-1, the V gene TRBV28; D ambiguous. The CDR3, as DNA: TGTGCCAGCAGTTCCTTGACGACCTGGCGGAACACTGAAGCTTTCTTT. Residues: CASSSLTTWRNTEAFF.